Presented here are 13 T cell receptor beta chains from one specimen sequenced in a study of CD8 T cells in ankylosing spondylitis. TCRdb fed the 5' RACE reads into MiXCR, producing one record per CDR3 protein. The sample lists 250,000 to 350,000 distinct CDR3 sequences; roughly 20% were seen once. The source material was blood, either unsorted or a sorted T cell fraction (not recorded which). Receptor source: a male donor with ankylosing spondylitis or in good health (not recorded which).

This clonotype was detected only a few times. The J gene is TRBJ2-1, the V gene TRBV6-1; D remains ambiguous. CDR3 length: 16 residues. Germline V gene lookup returns CDR1 MNHNS and CDR2 SASEGT. Trimming pared 6 bases from V and 3 bases from J, leaving 18 bases between. The CDR3 spells CASSPQPGLVYNEQFF. The CDR3 bases are TGTGCCAGCAGCCCACAACCGGGCCTAGTCTACAATGAGCAGTTCTTC.

This clonotype was observed a handful of times. The genes are TRBV6-1 and TRBJ1-4; TRBD1 is a possible D gene (5 bases). The CDR3 contains 19 residues. Germline V lookup: CDR1 MNHNS, CDR2 SASEGT. V was trimmed by 6 bases and J by 11 bases, leaving 34 bases between them. The CDR3 sequence is CASRGALSWVEEAGAKLFF. DNA for the CDR3: TGTGCCAGCAGGGGAGCATTATCTTGGGTCGAAGAAGCCGGGGCGAAACTGTTTTTT.

This clonotype was recorded at least ten times. The rearrangement joins TRBV11-2 to TRBJ2-7; 9 bases line up with TRBD1. After removal of 5 bases from V and 2 bases from J, the junction contained 10 bases not matched to a gene. This CDR3 comprises 16 residues. Germline V gives CDR1 SGHAT, CDR2 FQNNGV. CDR3 loop: CASSHWTGQGAYEQYV. Written as DNA, the CDR3 is TGTGCCAGCAGCCACTGGACGGGACAGGGAGCCTACGAGCAGTACGTC.

This clonotype was observed a few times. V is TRBV21-1 and J is TRBJ1-1; TRBD1, the table's D call, lacks a check against the DNA. TRBV21-1 is a documented pseudogene. The CDR3 is 19 residues long. The CDR3 protein is CASSKKDGGARWGYTEAFF. The CDR3 DNA reads TGTGCCAGCAGCAAAAAGGATGGGGGGGCGCGTTGGGGTTACACTGAAGCTTTCTTT.

The sample holds many counts of this clonotype. The chain combines TRBV5-1 with TRBJ1-5; D gene unclear. V was cut by 0 bases and J by 4 bases, with 14 bases left in between. Looked up from germline, CDR1 is SGHRS and CDR2 is YFSETQ. The CDR3 consists of 16 residues. Here the CDR3 reads CASSLGPSTENQPQHF. CDR3 nucleotides: TGCGCCAGCAGCTTGGGGCCCTCGACCGAGAATCAGCCCCAGCATTTT.

This chain joins TRBV4-2 and TRBJ1-4; 7 bases map to TRBD1. Per the germline V gene, CDR1 is LGHNA and CDR2 is YNFKEQ. J gave up 8 bases and V 2 bases, and 8 bases lay outside the gene matches. The CDR3 runs 15 residues. CDR3 amino acids: CASSQRTGGDEKLFF. The CDR3 nucleotides read TGTGCCAGCAGCCAAAGGACAGGCGGGGACGAAAAACTGTTTTTT.

This clonotype was counted between two and nine times. The chain employs TRBV5-4 and TRBJ2-3, with 8 bases fitting TRBD2. J lost 0 bases, V lost 1 base, and 7 bases had no gene match. Germline V gene lookup returns CDR1 SGHNT and CDR2 YYREEE (reference sequence). The CDR3 has 17 residues. Written as DNA, the CDR3 is TGTGCCAGCAGCTTGCAAAGCGGGAGTTGGAGCACAGATACGCAGTATTTT. This encodes CASSLQSGSWSTDTQYF.

In its sample, this clonotype was seen a few times. This chain joins TRBV7-8 and TRBJ2-3, with TRBD1 matching over 11 bases. The CDR3 sequence is 18 residues long. Unmatched junction bases numbered 8, after V lost 2 bases and J lost 1 base. The germline gives CDR1 SGHVS, CDR2 FQNEAQ. The CDR3 coding sequence is TGTGCCAGCAGCTTACCCGGGACAGGGGGATGGGGCACAGATACGCAGTATTTT. Protein: CASSLPGTGGWGTDTQYF.

The chain links TRBV12-3 or TRBV12-4 to TRBJ2-5; D possibly corresponds to TRBD1 (7 bases). The CDR3 spans 12 residues. V lost 8 bases to trimming and J lost 5 bases, with 12 bases between them. CDR3 coding DNA: TGTGCCAGCCAGGGGGGCGGGGAGACCCAGTACTTC. Its protein is CASQGGGETQYF.

Ten or more counts support this clonotype. For the CDR3, the DNA is TGCAGTGCTAGAGGGCTAGCCCAAGAGACCCAGTACTTC. Protein product: CSARGLAQETQYF. V and J are TRBV20-1 and TRBJ2-5, with a tentative D call TRBD2 (5 bases). The length of the CDR3 is 13 residues. The germline CDR1 and CDR2 sequences are DFQATT and SNEGSKA (reference sequence). Trimming cost V 1 base and J 1 base, with 7 bases left between them.

The V and J genes are TRBV7-2 and TRBJ1-3; 9 bases align to TRBD1. Germline V lookup: CDR1 SGHTA, CDR2 FQGNSA. This CDR3 contains 15 residues. V shed 2 bases, J shed 7 bases, and the junction held 6 bases outside the gene matches. The CDR3 coding sequence is TGTGCCAGCAGCTTAACAGGGGGCTCAAGGAACACCATATATTTT. Amino acid sequence: CASSLTGGSRNTIYF.

This clonotype was counted at least ten times. The chain carries TRBV10-2 and TRBJ2-7; TRBD1 is a possible D gene (5 bases). Deletions cut 3 bases from V and 2 bases from J, with 17 bases between. Germline CDR1 WSHSY, CDR2 SAAADI. This CDR3 has 16 residues. CDR3 coding DNA: TGCGCCAGCAGTGATTTTCTGGACAAAGGTACCTACGAGCAGTACGTC. Its translation: CASSDFLDKGTYEQYV.

The rearrangement uses TRBV7-3 and TRBJ2-3; perhaps D is TRBD1 or TRBD2 (6 bases each). Germline V lookup: CDR1 SGHTA, CDR2 FQGTGA. This CDR3 comprises 14 residues. V was trimmed by 5 bases and J by 6 bases, leaving 15 bases between them. CDR3 sequence reads: CASSLKGGRDTQYF. The CDR3, as DNA: TGTGCCAGCAGCCTCAAGGGGGGTCGGGATACGCAGTATTTT.